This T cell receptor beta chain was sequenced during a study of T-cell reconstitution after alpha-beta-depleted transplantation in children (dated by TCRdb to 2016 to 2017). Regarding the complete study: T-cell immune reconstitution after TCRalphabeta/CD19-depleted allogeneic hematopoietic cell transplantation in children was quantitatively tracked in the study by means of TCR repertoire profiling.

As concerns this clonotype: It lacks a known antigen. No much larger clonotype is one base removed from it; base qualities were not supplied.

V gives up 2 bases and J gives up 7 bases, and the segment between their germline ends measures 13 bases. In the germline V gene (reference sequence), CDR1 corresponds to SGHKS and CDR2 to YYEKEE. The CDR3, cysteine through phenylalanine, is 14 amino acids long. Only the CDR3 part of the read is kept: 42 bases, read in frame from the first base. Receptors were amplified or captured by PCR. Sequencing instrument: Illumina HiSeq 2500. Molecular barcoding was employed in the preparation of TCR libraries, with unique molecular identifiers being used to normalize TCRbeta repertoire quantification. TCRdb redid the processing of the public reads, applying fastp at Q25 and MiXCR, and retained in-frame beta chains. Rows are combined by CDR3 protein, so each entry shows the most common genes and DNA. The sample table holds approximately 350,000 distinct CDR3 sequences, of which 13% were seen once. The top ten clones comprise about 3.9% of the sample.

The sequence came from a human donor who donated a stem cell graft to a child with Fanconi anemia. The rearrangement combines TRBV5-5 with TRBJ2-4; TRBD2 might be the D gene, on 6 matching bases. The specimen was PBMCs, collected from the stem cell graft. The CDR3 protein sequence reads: CASSLPPGRNIQYF. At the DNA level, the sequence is TGTGCCAGCAGCTTACCCCCAGGGAGGAACATTCAGTACTTC.